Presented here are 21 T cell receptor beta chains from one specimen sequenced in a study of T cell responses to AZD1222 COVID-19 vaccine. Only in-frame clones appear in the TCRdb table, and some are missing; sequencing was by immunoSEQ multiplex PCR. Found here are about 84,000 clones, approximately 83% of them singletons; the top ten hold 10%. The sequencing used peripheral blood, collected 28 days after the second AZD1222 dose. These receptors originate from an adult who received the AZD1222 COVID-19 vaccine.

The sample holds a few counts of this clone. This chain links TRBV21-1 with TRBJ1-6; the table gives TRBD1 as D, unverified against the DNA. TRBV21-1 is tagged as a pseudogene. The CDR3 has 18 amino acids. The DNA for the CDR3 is TGTGCCAGCACGGCAGGGGCTTTCCTTAGCTCCTATAATTCACCCCTCCACTTT. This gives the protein CASTAGAFLSSYNSPLHF.

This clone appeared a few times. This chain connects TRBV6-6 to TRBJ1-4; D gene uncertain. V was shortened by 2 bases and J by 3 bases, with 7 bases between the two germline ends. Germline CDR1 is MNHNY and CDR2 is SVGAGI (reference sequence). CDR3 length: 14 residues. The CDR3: CASSYESPNEKLFF. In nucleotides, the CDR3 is TGTGCCAGCAGTTACGAAAGTCCTAATGAAAAACTGTTTTTT.

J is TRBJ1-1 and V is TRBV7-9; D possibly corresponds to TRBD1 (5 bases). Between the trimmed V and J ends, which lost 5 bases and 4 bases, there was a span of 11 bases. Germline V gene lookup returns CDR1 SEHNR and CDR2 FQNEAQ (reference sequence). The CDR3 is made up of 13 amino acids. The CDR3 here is CASSKQEVTEAFF. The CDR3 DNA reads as TGTGCCAGCAGCAAACAGGAGGTCACTGAAGCTTTCTTT. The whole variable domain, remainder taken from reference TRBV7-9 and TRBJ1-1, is DTGVSQNPRHKITKRGQNVTFRCDPISEHNRLYWYRQTLGQGPEFLTYFQNEAQLEKSRLLSDRFSAERPKGSFSTLEIQRTEQGDSAMYLCASSKQEVTEAFFGQGTRLTVV.

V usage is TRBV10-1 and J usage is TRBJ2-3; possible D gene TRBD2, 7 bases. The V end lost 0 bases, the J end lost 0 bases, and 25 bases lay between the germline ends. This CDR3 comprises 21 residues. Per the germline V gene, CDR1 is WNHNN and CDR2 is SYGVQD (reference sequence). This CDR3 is CASSESKGGASGRLSTDTQYF. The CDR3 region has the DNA TGCGCCAGCAGTGAGTCGAAGGGGGGCGCTAGCGGTCGACTTAGCACAGATACGCAGTATTTT.

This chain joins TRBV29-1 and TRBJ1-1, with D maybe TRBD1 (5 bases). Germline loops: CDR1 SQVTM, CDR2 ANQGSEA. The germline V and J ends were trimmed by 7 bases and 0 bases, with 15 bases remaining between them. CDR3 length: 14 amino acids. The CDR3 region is CSAHGTSLNTEAFF. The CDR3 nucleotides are TGCAGCGCACACGGGACCTCTCTGAACACTGAAGCTTTCTTT.

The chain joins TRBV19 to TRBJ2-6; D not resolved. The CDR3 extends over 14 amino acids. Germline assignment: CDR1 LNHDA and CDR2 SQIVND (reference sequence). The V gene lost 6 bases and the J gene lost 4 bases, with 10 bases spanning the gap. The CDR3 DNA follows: TGTGCCAGTAGCCCTACTGGGGGGGCCAACGTCCTGACTTTC. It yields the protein CASSPTGGANVLTF.

CDR3 nucleotide sequence: TGTGCCAGCAGTTACTCTACAGGGGGCGAGCAGTACTTC. Protein: CASSYSTGGEQYF. The V call is TRBV6-6, the J call TRBJ2-7; 8 nucleotides align to TRBD1. The V gene end was trimmed by 0 bases and the J gene end by 6 bases; junction bases not matched to a gene: 1. Per the germline V gene, CDR1 is MNHNY and CDR2 is SVGAGI (reference sequence). The CDR3 spans 13 residues.

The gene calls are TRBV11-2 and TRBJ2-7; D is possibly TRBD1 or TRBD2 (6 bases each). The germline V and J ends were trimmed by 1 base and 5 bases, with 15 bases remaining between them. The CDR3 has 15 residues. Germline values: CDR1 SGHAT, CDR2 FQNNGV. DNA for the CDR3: TGTGCCAGCAGCTTAGGGGGGGCAGGGGCCCACGAGCAGTACTTC. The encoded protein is CASSLGGAGAHEQYF.

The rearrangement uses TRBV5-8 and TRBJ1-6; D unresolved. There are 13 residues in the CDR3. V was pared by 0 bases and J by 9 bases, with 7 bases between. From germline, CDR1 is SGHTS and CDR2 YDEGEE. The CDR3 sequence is CASSLDRRSPLHF. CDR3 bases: TGTGCCAGCAGCTTGGACAGACGTTCACCCCTCCACTTT.

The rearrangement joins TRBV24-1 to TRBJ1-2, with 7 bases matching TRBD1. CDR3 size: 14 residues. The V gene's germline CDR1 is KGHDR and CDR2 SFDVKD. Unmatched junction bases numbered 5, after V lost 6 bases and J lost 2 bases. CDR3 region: CATSNRDRNYGYTF. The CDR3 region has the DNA TGTGCCACCAGTAATCGGGACAGAAACTATGGCTACACCTTC.

CDR3 DNA sequence: TGTGCCAGCATGGAGGGTTTCAATAATTCACCCCTCCACTTT. The encoded protein is CASMEGFNNSPLHF. This chain links TRBV27 with TRBJ1-6; no clear D. V lost 7 bases and J lost 5, with 12 bases in between. CDR3 size: 14 residues. Germline CDR1 MNHEY, CDR2 SMNVEV (reference sequence).

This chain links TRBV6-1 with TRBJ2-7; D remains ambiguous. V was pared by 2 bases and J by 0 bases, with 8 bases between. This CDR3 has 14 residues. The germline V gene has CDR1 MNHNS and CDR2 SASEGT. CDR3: CASSEIPNSYEQYF. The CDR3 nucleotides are TGTGCCAGCAGTGAAATCCCCAACTCCTACGAGCAGTACTTC.

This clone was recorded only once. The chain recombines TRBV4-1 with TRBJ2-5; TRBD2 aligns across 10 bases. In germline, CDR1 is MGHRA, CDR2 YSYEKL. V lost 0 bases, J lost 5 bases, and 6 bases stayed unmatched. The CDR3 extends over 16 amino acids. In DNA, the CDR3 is TGCGCCAGCAGCCAAGATCCTAGCGGGGGTCGGGAGACCCAGTACTTC. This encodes CASSQDPSGGRETQYF.

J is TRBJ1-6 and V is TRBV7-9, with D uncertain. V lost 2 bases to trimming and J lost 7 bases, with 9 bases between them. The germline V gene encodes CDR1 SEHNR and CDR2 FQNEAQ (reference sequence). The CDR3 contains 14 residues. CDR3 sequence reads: CASSLQLANSPLHF. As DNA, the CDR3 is TGTGCCAGCAGCTTACAGCTTGCGAATTCACCCCTCCACTTT. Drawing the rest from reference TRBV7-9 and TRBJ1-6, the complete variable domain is DTGVSQNPRHKITKRGQNVTFRCDPISEHNRLYWYRQTLGQGPEFLTYFQNEAQLEKSRLLSDRFSAERPKGSFSTLEIQRTEQGDSAMYLCASSLQLANSPLHFGNGTRLTVT.

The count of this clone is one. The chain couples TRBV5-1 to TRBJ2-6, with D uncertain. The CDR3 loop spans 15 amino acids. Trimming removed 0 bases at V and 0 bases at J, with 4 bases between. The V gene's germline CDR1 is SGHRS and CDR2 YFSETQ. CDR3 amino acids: CASSLGASGANVLTF. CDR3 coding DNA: TGCGCCAGCAGCTTGGGAGCCTCTGGGGCCAACGTCCTGACTTTC. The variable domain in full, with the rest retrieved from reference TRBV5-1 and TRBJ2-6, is KAGVTQTPRYLIKTRGQQVTLSCSPISGHRSVSWYQQTPGQGLQFLFEYFSETQRNKGNFPGRFSGRQFSNSRSEMNVSTLELGDSALYLCASSLGASGANVLTFGAGSRLTVL.

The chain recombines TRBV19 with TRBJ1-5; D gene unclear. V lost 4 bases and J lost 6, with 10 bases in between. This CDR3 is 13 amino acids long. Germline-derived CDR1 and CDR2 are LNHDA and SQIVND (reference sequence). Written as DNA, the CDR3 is TGTGCCAGTAGTAGGGGTTTCAGTCAGCCCCAGCATTTT. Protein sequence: CASSRGFSQPQHF.

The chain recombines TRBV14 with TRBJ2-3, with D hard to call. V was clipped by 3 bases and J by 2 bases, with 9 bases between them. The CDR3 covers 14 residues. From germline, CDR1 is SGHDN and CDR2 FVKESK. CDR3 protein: CASSHNRNTDTQYF. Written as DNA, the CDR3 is TGTGCCAGCAGCCACAATAGGAACACAGATACGCAGTATTTT.

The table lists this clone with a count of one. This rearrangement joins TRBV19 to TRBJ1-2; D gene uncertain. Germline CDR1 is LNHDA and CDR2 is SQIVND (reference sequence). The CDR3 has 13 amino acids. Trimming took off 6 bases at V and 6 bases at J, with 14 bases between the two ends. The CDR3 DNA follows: TGTGCCAGTAGACCAACTCCCAGTCATGGCTACACCTTC. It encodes CASRPTPSHGYTF.

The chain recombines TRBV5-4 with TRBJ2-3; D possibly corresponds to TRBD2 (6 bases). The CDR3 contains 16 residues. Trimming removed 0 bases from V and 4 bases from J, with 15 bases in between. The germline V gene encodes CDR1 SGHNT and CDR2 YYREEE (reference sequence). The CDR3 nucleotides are TGTGCCAGCAGCTTGGCGCGGGACCAAAGCTCAGATACGCAGTATTTT. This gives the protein CASSLARDQSSDTQYF.

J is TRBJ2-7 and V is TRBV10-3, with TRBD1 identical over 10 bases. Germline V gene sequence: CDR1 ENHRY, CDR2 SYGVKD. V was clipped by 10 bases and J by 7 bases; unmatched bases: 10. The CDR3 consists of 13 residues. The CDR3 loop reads CATGLRDRGEQYF. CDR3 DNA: TGTGCCACCGGATTGAGGGACAGGGGTGAGCAGTACTTC.

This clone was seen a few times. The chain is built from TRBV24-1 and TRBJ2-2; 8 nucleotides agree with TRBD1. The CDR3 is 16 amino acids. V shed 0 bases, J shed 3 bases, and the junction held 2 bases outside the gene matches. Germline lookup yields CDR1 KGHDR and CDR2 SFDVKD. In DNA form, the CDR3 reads TGTGCCACCAGTGATTTGGGACAGGGAGACACCGGGGAGCTGTTTTTT. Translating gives CATSDLGQGDTGELFF.